This TCR beta chain was identified during a study of T cell responses to AZD1222 COVID-19 vaccine. Sequencing was performed with immunoSEQ multiplex PCR; in TCRdb, only in-frame clones are kept and a portion is missing. The sample holds more than 80,000 clones, around 85% seen once. The CDR3 extends over 15 amino acids. Germline V gives CDR1 MNHEY, CDR2 SMNVEV (reference sequence). V lost 4 bases, J lost 0 bases, and 4 bases stayed unmatched. This chain connects TRBV27 to TRBJ2-3, with 7 bases lining up with TRBD2. Source: peripheral blood, taken 28 days after the second AZD1222 dose. The sequence derives from an adult who received the AZD1222 COVID-19 vaccine. Here the CDR3 reads CASSSLGGSTDTQYF. The CDR3 DNA reads as TGTGCCAGCAGTTCCCTGGGAGGGAGCACAGATACGCAGTATTTT.